This T cell receptor beta chain appears in the sequencing data of a study of T cell responses to AZD1222 COVID-19 vaccine. General study findings and limits: Clonal diversity was possibly underestimated, and the donors were mostly white British, with more females.

V shed 2 bases and J shed 9 bases, with 14 bases lying between them. The CDR3 length is 12 residues. The germline V gene has CDR1 GTSNPN and CDR2 SVGIG (reference sequence). Comment on this clone: Its antigen remains unidentified.

Repertoires were generated with immunoSEQ multiplex PCR, while TCRdb's copy carries only in-frame clones and drops some. The sample carries almost 70,000 clones, around 80% recorded once. The clonotype comes from an adult who received the AZD1222 COVID-19 vaccine. Specimen: peripheral blood, collected 28 days after the second AZD1222 dose. J is TRBJ2-7 and V is TRBV30; no clear D. Here the CDR3 reads CAWSHPPLGQYF. In DNA, the CDR3 is TGTGCCTGGAGTCACCCGCCTCTCGGGCAGTACTTC.